The clone carrying this T cell receptor (beta chain) was recorded a few times. No antigen is known for it. Expressed TCRB transcripts got sequenced, as all isolated RNA was reverse transcribed. The method was immunoSEQ multiplex PCR; TCRdb's version includes in-frame clones alone and lacks a portion of them. Among 130,000 to 150,000 clones, less than 9% were seen once, and the ten largest hold approximately 1.4%. The sample is drawn from a study of beta chain features in type 1 diabetes. Study outcomes and limitations: Junctions at VDJ sites from type 1 diabetes patients had fewer insertions and more deletions.

Over 95% purity was reached by all sorted populations. CDR3 length equals 15 residues. Trimming shortened V by 7 bases and J by 5 bases, and 17 bases separated the two germline ends. Germline CDR1 is LNHDA and CDR2 is SQIVND (reference sequence). The J gene is TRBJ2-2, the V gene TRBV19; D might be TRBD1 (6 bases). Material for sequencing was central memory CD4+ T cells from blood. The receptor comes from a young woman in good health. The DNA for the CDR3 is TGTGCCAGTACCAAGAACAGGGTATCGACCGGGGAGCTGTTTTTT. The encoded protein is CASTKNRVSTGELFF.